Each of the 22 T cell receptor beta chains below was sequenced from the same sample in a study of CD8 T cells in ankylosing spondylitis. TCRdb reprocessed the 5' RACE reads with MiXCR, giving one entry per CDR3 protein. The sample has about 190,000 distinct CDR3 sequences, approximately 13% seen once. The sequenced material came from blood, either unsorted or a sorted T cell fraction (not recorded which). These receptors were taken from a female donor with ankylosing spondylitis or in good health (not recorded which).

This clonotype was found many times. V usage is TRBV27 and J usage is TRBJ1-2, with D tentatively TRBD1 (5 bases). Trimming pared 5 bases from V and 0 bases from J, leaving 13 bases between. The CDR3 length is 15 residues. Germline assignment: CDR1 MNHEY and CDR2 SMNVEV (reference sequence). The CDR3 coding sequence is TGTGCCAGCAGTGAACGCCGGGGGGCTAACTATGGCTACACCTTC. It translates to CASSERRGANYGYTF.

This clonotype was observed many times. The chain joins TRBV6-2 or TRBV6-3 to TRBJ1-5; TRBD1 matches 8 bases. V was clipped by 5 bases and J by 0 bases; unmatched bases: 15. From germline, CDR1 is MNHEY and CDR2 SVGEGT. The CDR3 loop spans 19 amino acids. The CDR3 bases are TGTGCCAGCAGTCACAAGACAGGGGCGACCCTAAATAGCAATCAGCCCCAGCATTTT. Translated, it gives CASSHKTGATLNSNQPQHF.

This clonotype was recorded many times. The chain carries TRBV4-3 and TRBJ1-2, with 7 bases that match TRBD1. The germline CDR1 and CDR2 sequences are LGHNA and YSLEER. There are 14 residues in the CDR3. V shed 0 bases and J 8 bases; nucleotides not matched to a gene: 6. CDR3 loop: CASSQDNRGQGYTF. In nucleotides, the CDR3 is TGCGCCAGCAGCCAAGATAATAGGGGGCAAGGCTACACCTTC.

In the case of this clonotype: This may stem from a read error, because a much larger clone lies one nucleotide away. This rearrangement joins TRBV5-1 to TRBJ2-1; TRBD1 matches 7 bases. The germline CDR1 and CDR2 sequences are SGHRS and YFSETQ. V shed 9 bases and J 5 bases; nucleotides not matched to a gene: 11. This CDR3 has 14 amino acids. This CDR3 is CANTLYRGDNEQFF. DNA for the CDR3: TGCGCCAACACCCTGTACAGGGGAGACAATGAGCAGTTCTTC. Together with reference TRBV5-1 and TRBJ2-1, the CDR3 gives the full variable domain: KAGVTQTPRYLIKTRGQQVTLSCSPISGHRSVSWYQQTPGQGLQFLFEYFSETQRNKGNFPGRFSGRQFSNSRSEMNVSTLELGDSALYLCANTLYRGDNEQFFGPGTRLTVL.

This clonotype appeared a few times. The V call is TRBV20-1, the J call TRBJ2-7; possibly TRBD2 for D (5 bases). V lost 3 bases and J 7 bases, leaving 28 bases between the germline ends. Per the germline V gene, CDR1 is DFQATT and CDR2 is SNEGSKA (reference sequence). There are 17 residues in the CDR3. The CDR3: CSARRSEWQVGRGEQYF. The CDR3 bases are TGCAGTGCTAGGAGATCAGAGTGGCAGGTTGGGCGAGGGGAGCAGTACTTC.

The CDR3 here is CATRGGRGSYNEQFF. CDR3 bases: TGTGCCACCCGGGGCGGGAGGGGGTCCTACAATGAGCAGTTCTTC. V gene TRBV12-3 or TRBV12-4 combines with J gene TRBJ2-1; TRBD2 matches at 9 bases. The length of the CDR3 is 15 residues. Losses at the gene ends were 10 bases for V and 1 base for J; bases not matched to a gene: 8.

This clonotype came up a few times. This chain links TRBV29-1 with TRBJ2-3, with 10 bases identical to TRBD2. Per germline, CDR1 SQVTM and CDR2 ANQGSEA. J lost 3 bases, V lost 7 bases, and 7 bases had no gene match. The CDR3 sequence is 14 residues long. CDR3 amino acids: CSAMGAGGTDTQYF. The CDR3 bases are TGCAGCGCGATGGGAGCGGGAGGGACAGATACGCAGTATTTT.

This chain links TRBV7-2 with TRBJ2-7; TRBD1 matches at 7 bases. CDR3 size: 15 residues. V shed 5 bases, J shed 2 bases, and the junction held 9 bases outside the gene matches. Germline V lookup: CDR1 SGHTA, CDR2 FQGNSA. CDR3 sequence (DNA): TGTGCCAGCAGCCCAGGACAGGAACCTGCCTACGAGCAGTACTTC. Amino acid sequence: CASSPGQEPAYEQYF. Full variable domain (outside the CDR3, taken from reference TRBV7-2 and TRBJ2-7): GAGVSQSPSNKVTEKGKDVELRCDPISGHTALYWYRQSLGQGLEFLIYFQGNSAPDKSGLPSDRFSAERTGGSVSTLTIQRTQQEDSAVYLCASSPGQEPAYEQYFGPGTRLTVT.

There are many counts of this clonotype. Likely a read error: the CDR3 ends without its conserved phenylalanine or tryptophan. The limits of the CDR3 on the DNA are not certain, so only TCRdb's listed CDR3 is given. The chain links TRBV5-1 to TRBJ2-7; the table names TRBD1, a call not compared with the DNA. Germline CDR1 is SGHRS and CDR2 is YFSETQ. The CDR3 spans 13 amino acids, including both terminal residues. CDR3 in amino acids: CASSLDIVAKRQA.

Ten or more counts support this clonotype. J is TRBJ1-2 and V is TRBV5-8; D uncertain. V shed 7 bases and J shed 0 bases, with 10 bases lying between them. Per the germline V gene, CDR1 is SGHTS and CDR2 is YDEGEE. This CDR3 is 13 amino acids long. The CDR3 sequence is CASRFSANYGYTF. The CDR3 DNA reads as TGTGCCAGCCGTTTCTCGGCTAACTATGGCTACACCTTC.

This clonotype has more than one count but fewer than ten. The V call is TRBV7-9, the J call TRBJ2-3; D is ambiguous. The germline V gene has CDR1 SEHNR and CDR2 FQNEAQ (reference sequence). The CDR3 loop spans 15 amino acids. The ends were cut back, 1 base at V and 0 bases at J, with 8 bases in the middle. CDR3 amino acids: CASSLELGSTDTQYF. In nucleotides, the CDR3 is TGTGCCAGCAGCTTAGAGTTGGGCAGCACAGATACGCAGTATTTT.

The sample holds many counts of this clonotype. The chain joins TRBV20-1 to TRBJ2-1, with D possibly being TRBD1 or TRBD2 (5 bases each). This CDR3 spans 13 amino acids. Per germline, CDR1 DFQATT and CDR2 SNEGSKA (reference sequence). V was trimmed by 6 bases and J by 3 bases, leaving 12 bases between them. CDR3 in amino acids: CSAPGTDYNEQFF. In DNA, the CDR3 is TGCAGTGCACCCGGGACCGACTACAATGAGCAGTTCTTC.

The chain is built from TRBV5-1 and TRBJ2-6, with D unclear. The CDR3 runs 17 residues. Germline loops: CDR1 SGHRS, CDR2 YFSETQ. The V end was cut by 1 base, the J end by 2 bases, with 13 bases between. Here the CDR3 DNA reads TGCGCCAGCAGCTTGCGGTCCGTCCCGGCTGGGGCCAACGTCCTGACTTTC. This codes for CASSLRSVPAGANVLTF. The variable domain in full, with the rest retrieved from reference TRBV5-1 and TRBJ2-6, is KAGVTQTPRYLIKTRGQQVTLSCSPISGHRSVSWYQQTPGQGLQFLFEYFSETQRNKGNFPGRFSGRQFSNSRSEMNVSTLELGDSALYLCASSLRSVPAGANVLTFGAGSRLTVL.

This clonotype was observed at least ten times. The CDR3 is CATSRDPSNQPQHF. The CDR3 region has the DNA TGTGCCACCAGCAGAGATCCTTCTAATCAGCCCCAGCATTTT. This sequence joins TRBV15 and TRBJ1-5; no clear D. The CDR3 length is 14 residues. With 0 bases removed from V and 4 bases from J, the gap between germline ends came to 7 bases. Germline loops: CDR1 LNHNV, CDR2 YYDKDF (reference sequence).

The chain has TRBV7-2 and TRBJ2-3; D gene uncertain. Trimming cost V 1 base and J 5 bases, with 7 bases left between them. This CDR3 is 13 amino acids long. Germline V lookup: CDR1 SGHTA, CDR2 FQGNSA. CDR3 coding DNA: TGTGCCAGCAGCTTAGACTTTAGAGATACGCAGTATTTT. This gives the protein CASSLDFRDTQYF.

This clonotype was detected ten times or more. This chain links TRBV11-2 with TRBJ1-5; D unclear. The CDR3 is 15 residues long. V was cut by 1 base and J by 7 bases, with 14 bases left in between. Germline loops: CDR1 SGHAT, CDR2 FQNNGV. The CDR3 sequence: CASSLGEGFGQPQHF. The CDR3 DNA follows: TGTGCCAGCAGCTTAGGAGAGGGTTTCGGACAGCCCCAGCATTTT.

About this clonotype: A read error may explain this, as a much larger clone is one base away. The chain links TRBV5-6 to TRBJ1-4; a possible D gene is TRBD1 (5 bases). The CDR3 is 13 amino acids. Per the germline V gene, CDR1 is SGHDT and CDR2 is YYEEEE. CDR3 amino acids: CVSSLVGAEKLFF. DNA for the CDR3: TGTGTCAGCAGCCTCGTCGGGGCTGAAAAACTGTTTTTT.

Concerning this clonotype: This may be a read error: a much more frequent sequence differs by one nucleotide. The chain employs TRBV4-3 and TRBJ2-2; TRBD2 aligns across 13 bases. The CDR3 has 16 amino acids. Germline lookup yields CDR1 LGHNA and CDR2 YSLEER. In DNA form, the CDR3 reads TGCGCCGGCAGCTACGGACTAGCGGGAGTCAAGGAGGAGCTGTTTTTT. Its translation is CAGSYGLAGVKEELFF.

This clonotype was seen repeatedly, ten times or more. The DNA for the CDR3 is TGTGCCAGCAGCGTCGGGCGGTCCTACGAGCAGTACTTC. It encodes CASSVGRSYEQYF. This chain connects TRBV7-2 to TRBJ2-7; D unresolved. The CDR3 sequence is 13 residues long. Germline lookup yields CDR1 SGHTA and CDR2 FQGNSA. V gave up 5 bases and J gave up 1 base, with 9 bases separating them.

The chain combines TRBV5-1 with TRBJ2-1; 10 bases match TRBD2. Trimming removed 0 bases from V and 9 bases from J; junction bases left unmatched: 0. The CDR3 length is 13 residues. CDR1 is SGHRS and CDR2 is YFSETQ in the germline V gene. CDR3 loop: CASSLASGGEQFF. CDR3 DNA: TGCGCCAGCAGCTTGGCTAGCGGGGGTGAGCAGTTCTTC.

In this sample, this clonotype turned up many times. The rearrangement links TRBV4-3 to TRBJ2-2, with a tentative D call TRBD1 (6 bases). CDR1 and CDR2 from the germline V gene are LGHNA and YSLEER. The CDR3 is 17 residues long. The V gene lost 4 bases and the J gene lost 0 bases, with 15 bases spanning the gap. The CDR3 loop is CASSRTYRASNTGELFF. In DNA form, the CDR3 reads TGCGCCAGCAGCCGGACCTACAGGGCCTCGAACACCGGGGAGCTGTTTTTT.

The sample holds a few counts of this clonotype. V is TRBV7-2 and J is TRBJ1-6; D unclear. The CDR3 is 15 amino acids. The ends were cut back, 1 base at V and 7 bases at J, with 11 bases in the middle. Germline-derived CDR1 and CDR2 are SGHTA and FQGNSA. The CDR3 DNA follows: TGTGCCAGCAGCTTAGATCGGGGATCCAATTCACCCCTCCACTTT. Encoded protein: CASSLDRGSNSPLHF.